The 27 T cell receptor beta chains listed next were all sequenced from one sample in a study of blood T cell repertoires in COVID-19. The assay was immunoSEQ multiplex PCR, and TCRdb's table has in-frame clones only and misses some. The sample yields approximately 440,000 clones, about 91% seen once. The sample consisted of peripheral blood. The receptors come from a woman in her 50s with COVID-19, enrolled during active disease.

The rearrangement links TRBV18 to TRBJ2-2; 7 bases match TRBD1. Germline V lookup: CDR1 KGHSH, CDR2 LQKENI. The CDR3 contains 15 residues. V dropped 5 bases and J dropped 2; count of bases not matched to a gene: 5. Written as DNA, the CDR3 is TGTGCCAGCTCATCCGGGACAGTAAACACCGGGGAGCTGTTTTTT. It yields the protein CASSSGTVNTGELFF.

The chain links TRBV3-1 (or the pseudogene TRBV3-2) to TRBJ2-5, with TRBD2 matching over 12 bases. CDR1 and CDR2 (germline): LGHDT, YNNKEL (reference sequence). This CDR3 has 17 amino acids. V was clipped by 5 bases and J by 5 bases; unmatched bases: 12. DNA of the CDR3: TGTGCCAGCAGCTCTCGACTAGCGGGGGCGAGACGGGAGACCCAGTACTTC. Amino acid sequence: CASSSRLAGARRETQYF.

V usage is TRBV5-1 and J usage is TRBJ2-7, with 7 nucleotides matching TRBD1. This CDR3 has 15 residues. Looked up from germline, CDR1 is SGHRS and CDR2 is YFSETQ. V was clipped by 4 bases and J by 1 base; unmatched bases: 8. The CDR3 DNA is TGCGCCAGCAGCCAAAACCGACAGGGTTCCTACGAGCAGTACTTC. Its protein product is CASSQNRQGSYEQYF.

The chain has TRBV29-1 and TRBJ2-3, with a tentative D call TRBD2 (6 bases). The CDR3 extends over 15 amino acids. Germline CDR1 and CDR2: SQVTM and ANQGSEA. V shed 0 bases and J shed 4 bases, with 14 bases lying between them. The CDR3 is CSVEDREKSPDTQYF. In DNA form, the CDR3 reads TGCAGCGTTGAAGATCGGGAGAAGTCCCCAGATACGCAGTATTTT.

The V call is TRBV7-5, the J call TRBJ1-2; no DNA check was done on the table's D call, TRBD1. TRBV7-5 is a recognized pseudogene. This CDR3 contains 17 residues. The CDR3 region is CARSAPLVTGLLIGYTF. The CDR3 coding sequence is TGTGCCAGAAGCGCCCCCCTGGTGACAGGGCTCCTTATTGGCTACACCTTC.

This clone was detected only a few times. CDR3 DNA sequence: TGTGCCAGCAGCTTTGGGTGGGCAAACACTGAAGCTTTCTTT. It yields the protein CASSFGWANTEAFF. The chain employs TRBV7-9 and TRBJ1-1, with D hard to call. The V end was cut by 3 bases, the J end by 2 bases, with 10 bases between. CDR1 SEHNR and CDR2 FQNEAQ come from the germline V gene (reference sequence). The CDR3 has 14 residues. Combining the CDR3 with reference TRBV7-9 and TRBJ1-1 gives the whole variable domain DTGVSQNPRHKITKRGQNVTFRCDPISEHNRLYWYRQTLGQGPEFLTYFQNEAQLEKSRLLSDRFSAERPKGSFSTLEIQRTEQGDSAMYLCASSFGWANTEAFFGQGTRLTVV.

CDR3 region: CASSLGGQGDAYEQYF. The DNA of the CDR3 is TGTGCCAGCAGCCTTGGAGGACAGGGCGACGCCTACGAGCAGTACTTC. The genes are TRBV7-6 and TRBJ2-7; 8 nucleotides match TRBD1. Germline V gene lookup returns CDR1 SGHVS and CDR2 FNYEAQ. The junction had 11 bases not matched to a gene; V was cut back by 5 bases and J by 2 bases. This CDR3 is 16 amino acids long.

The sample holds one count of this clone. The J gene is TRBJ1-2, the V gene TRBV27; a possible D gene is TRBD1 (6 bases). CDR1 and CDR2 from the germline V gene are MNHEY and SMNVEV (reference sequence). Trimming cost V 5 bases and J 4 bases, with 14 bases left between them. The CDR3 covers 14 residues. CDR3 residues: CASSNAGEGYGYTF. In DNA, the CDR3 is TGTGCCAGCAGTAATGCAGGGGAGGGCTATGGCTACACCTTC.

CDR3 residues: CASSPGRDTEAFF. The CDR3 bases are TGCGCCAGCAGCCCTGGGAGGGACACTGAAGCTTTCTTT. The rearrangement uses TRBV5-1 and TRBJ1-1; no firm D call. Germline loops: CDR1 SGHRS, CDR2 YFSETQ. With 4 bases removed from V and 3 bases from J, the gap between germline ends came to 10 bases. There are 13 residues in the CDR3.

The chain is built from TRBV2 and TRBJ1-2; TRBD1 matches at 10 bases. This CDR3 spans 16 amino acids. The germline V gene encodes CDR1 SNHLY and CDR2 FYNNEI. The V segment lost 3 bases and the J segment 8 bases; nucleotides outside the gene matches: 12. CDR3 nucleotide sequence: TGTGCCAGCAGTGATCCGGGACAGGGGCAAAGAGGAGGCTACACCTTC. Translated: CASSDPGQGQRGGYTF.

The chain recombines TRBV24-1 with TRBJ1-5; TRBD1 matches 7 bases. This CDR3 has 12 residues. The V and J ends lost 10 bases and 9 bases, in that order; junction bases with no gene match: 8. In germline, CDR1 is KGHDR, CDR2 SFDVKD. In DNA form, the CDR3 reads TGTGCCACTTCCAGGGGGGACGGGCCCCAGCATTTT. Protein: CATSRGDGPQHF.

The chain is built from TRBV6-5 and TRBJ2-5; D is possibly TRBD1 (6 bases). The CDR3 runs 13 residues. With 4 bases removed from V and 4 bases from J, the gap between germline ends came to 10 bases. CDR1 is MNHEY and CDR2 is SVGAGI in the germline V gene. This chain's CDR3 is CASSSVGAETQYF. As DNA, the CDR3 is TGTGCCAGCAGTTCGGTGGGGGCAGAGACCCAGTACTTC.

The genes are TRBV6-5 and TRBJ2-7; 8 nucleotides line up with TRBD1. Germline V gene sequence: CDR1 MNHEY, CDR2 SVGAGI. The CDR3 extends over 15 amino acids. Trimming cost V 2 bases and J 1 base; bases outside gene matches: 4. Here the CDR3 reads CASSYGTGRSYEQYF. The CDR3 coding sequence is TGTGCCAGCAGTTACGGGACAGGACGTTCCTACGAGCAGTACTTC.

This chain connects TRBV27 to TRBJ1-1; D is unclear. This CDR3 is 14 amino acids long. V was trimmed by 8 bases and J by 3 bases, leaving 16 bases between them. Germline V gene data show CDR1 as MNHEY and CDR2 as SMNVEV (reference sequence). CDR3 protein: CASSERRRDTEAFF. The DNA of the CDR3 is TGTGCCAGCTCGGAGAGGAGACGGGACACTGAAGCTTTCTTT.

The CDR3 reads CASSWGFSNTGELFF. In nucleotides, the CDR3 is TGTGCCAGCAGTTGGGGCTTTTCGAACACCGGGGAGCTGTTTTTT. This chain connects TRBV6-5 to TRBJ2-2; TRBD1 might be the D (5 bases). The CDR3 runs 15 residues. The V end lost 4 bases, the J end lost 0 bases, and 9 bases lay between the germline ends. Germline assignment: CDR1 MNHEY and CDR2 SVGAGI.

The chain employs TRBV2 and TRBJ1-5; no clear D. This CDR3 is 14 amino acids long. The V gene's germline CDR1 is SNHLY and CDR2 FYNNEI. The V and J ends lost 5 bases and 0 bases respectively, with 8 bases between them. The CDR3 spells CASSQEHSNQPQHF. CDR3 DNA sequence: TGTGCCAGCAGTCAAGAACATAGCAATCAGCCCCAGCATTTT.

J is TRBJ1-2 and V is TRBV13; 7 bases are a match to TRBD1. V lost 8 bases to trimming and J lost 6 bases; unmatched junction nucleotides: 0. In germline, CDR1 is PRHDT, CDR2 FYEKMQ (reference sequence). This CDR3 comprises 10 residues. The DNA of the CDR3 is TGTGCCAGCGACAGGGATGGCTACACCTTC. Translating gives CASDRDGYTF.

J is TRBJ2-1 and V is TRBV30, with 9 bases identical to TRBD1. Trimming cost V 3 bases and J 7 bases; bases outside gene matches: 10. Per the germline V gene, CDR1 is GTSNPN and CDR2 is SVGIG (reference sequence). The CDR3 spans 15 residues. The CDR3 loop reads CAWSWGQGVGNEQFF. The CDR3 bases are TGTGCCTGGAGCTGGGGACAGGGAGTTGGAAATGAGCAGTTCTTC. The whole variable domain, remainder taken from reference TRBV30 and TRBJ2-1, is SQTIHQWPATLVQPVGSPLSLECTVEGTSNPNLYWYRQAAGRGLQLLFYSVGIGQISSEVPQNLSASRPQDRQFILSSKKLLLSDSGFYLCAWSWGQGVGNEQFFGPGTRLTVL.

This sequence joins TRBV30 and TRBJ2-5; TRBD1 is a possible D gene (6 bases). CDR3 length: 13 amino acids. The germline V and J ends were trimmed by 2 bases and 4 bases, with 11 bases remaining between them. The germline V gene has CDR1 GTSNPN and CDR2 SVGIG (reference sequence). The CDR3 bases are TGTGCCTGGAGTATGGACAGAGGAGAGACCCAGTACTTC. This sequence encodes CAWSMDRGETQYF.

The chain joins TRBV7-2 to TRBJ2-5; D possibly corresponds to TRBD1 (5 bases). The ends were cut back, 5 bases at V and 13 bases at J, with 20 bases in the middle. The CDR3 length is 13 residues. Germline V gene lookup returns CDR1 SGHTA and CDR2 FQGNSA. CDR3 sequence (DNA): TGTGCCAGCAGCACCCGTGGGGCTATCCCTGCGTACTTC. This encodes CASSTRGAIPAYF. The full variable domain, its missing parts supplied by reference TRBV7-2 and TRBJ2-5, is GAGVSQSPSNKVTEKGKDVELRCDPISGHTALYWYRQSLGQGLEFLIYFQGNSAPDKSGLPSDRFSAERTGGSVSTLTIQRTQQEDSAVYLCASSTRGAIPAYFGPGTRLLVL.

The CDR3 here is CASSLGGAGQAENTEAFF. In DNA form, the CDR3 reads TGTGCCAGCAGCTTAGGTGGGGCAGGTCAAGCTGAGAACACTGAAGCTTTCTTT. This chain uses TRBV7-3 with TRBJ1-1; D possibly corresponds to TRBD1 (5 bases). The germline V gene has CDR1 SGHTA and CDR2 FQGTGA. This CDR3 comprises 18 residues. V lost 2 bases to trimming and J lost 1 base, with 20 bases between them.

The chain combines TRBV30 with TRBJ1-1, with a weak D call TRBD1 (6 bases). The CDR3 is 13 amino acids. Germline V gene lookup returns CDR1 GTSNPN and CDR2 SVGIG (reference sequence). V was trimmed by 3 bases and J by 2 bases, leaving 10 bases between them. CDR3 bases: TGTGCCTGGAGCGGACAGCAAAACACTGAAGCTTTCTTT. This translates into CAWSGQQNTEAFF.

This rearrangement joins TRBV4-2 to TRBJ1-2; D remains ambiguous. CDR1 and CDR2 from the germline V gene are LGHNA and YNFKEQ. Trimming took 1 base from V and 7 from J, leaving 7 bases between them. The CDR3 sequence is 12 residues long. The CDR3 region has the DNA TGTGCCAGCAGCCAAGGTAGCGGTGGCTACACCTTC. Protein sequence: CASSQGSGGYTF.

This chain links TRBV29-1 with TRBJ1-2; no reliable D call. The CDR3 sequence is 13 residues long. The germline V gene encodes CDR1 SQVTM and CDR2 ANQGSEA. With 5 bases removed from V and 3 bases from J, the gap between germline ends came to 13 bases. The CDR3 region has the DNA TGCAGCGTTCCTAGGCCCGCCGACTATGGCTACACCTTC. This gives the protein CSVPRPADYGYTF.

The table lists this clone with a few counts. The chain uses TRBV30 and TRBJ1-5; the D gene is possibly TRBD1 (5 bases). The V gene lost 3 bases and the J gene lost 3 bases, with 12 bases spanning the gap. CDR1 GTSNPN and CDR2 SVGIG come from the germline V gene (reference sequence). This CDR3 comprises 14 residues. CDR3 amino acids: CAWSATGFNQPQHF. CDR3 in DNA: TGTGCCTGGAGCGCTACAGGTTTCAATCAGCCCCAGCATTTT. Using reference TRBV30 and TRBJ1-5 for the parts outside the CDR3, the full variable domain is SQTIHQWPATLVQPVGSPLSLECTVEGTSNPNLYWYRQAAGRGLQLLFYSVGIGQISSEVPQNLSASRPQDRQFILSSKKLLLSDSGFYLCAWSATGFNQPQHFGDGTRLSIL.

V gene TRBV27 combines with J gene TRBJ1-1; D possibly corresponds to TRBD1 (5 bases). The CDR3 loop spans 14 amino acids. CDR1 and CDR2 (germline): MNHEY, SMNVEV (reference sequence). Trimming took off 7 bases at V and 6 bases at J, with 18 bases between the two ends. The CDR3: CASTQGFRGAEAFF. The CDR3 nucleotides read TGTGCCAGCACCCAGGGATTCCGTGGGGCTGAAGCTTTCTTT.

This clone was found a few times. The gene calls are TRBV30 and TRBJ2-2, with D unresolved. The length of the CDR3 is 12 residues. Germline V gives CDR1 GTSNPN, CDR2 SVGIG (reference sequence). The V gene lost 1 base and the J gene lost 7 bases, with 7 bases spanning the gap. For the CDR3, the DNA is TGTGCCTGGAGTGACAGACACGGGGAGCTGTTTTTT. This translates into CAWSDRHGELFF.